The present T cell receptor (beta chain) was sequenced within a study of blood T cell repertoires in COVID-19. Study in general: The study drew acute and convalescent COVID-19 samples from the United States, Italy and Spain. Sample material is recorded as cDNA or gDNA derived from T cells, B-cell-depleted T cells, or PBMCs.

Germline CDR1 and CDR2: LNHDA and SQIVND (reference sequence). The CDR3 consists of 16 residues. Trimming at V came to 7 bases and at J to 0 bases, leaving 9 bases not matched to a gene. The authors' processing: Scientists estimated how many nucleated cells there were by amplifying reference gene primers. Using immunoSEQ multiplex PCR, the repertoire was profiled, and TCRdb retains in-frame clones only, with some absent. From that table come the V and J calls and clone size; the DNA was used to work out D and trimming. In the table there are fewer than 250,000 clones, around 83% of which are singletons. This clone was observed a single time.

The rearrangement links TRBV19 to TRBJ1-3, with 7 bases identical to TRBD1. This TCR was sampled from a man between 50 and 59 years old with active or convalescent COVID-19. The sequenced material came from peripheral blood. CDR3 region: CASKGGRASSGNTIYF. The DNA for the CDR3 is TGTGCCAGTAAAGGGGGCCGGGCCAGCTCTGGAAACACCATATATTTT.